One sample yielded the 16 T cell receptor beta chains listed below, sequenced in a study of vaccination and CD4 T cells after COVID-19. Cultured CD4+ T cell DNA underwent sequencing with the Oncomine TCR Beta short-read assay. TCRdb re-called the PCR reads with MiXCR, one entry per CDR3 protein. The sample includes approximately 14,000 distinct CDR3 sequences, 53% of them seen just once. No cognate antigen is known for these TCRs. Indicated treatment: approximately nine-day PBMC culture with coronavirus spike peptide pools or control peptides (ViraFEST assay). The starting material was CD4+ T cells from blood, cultured in vitro, obtained before SARS-CoV-2 vaccination. The receptor set was obtained from a human donor who had recovered from COVID-19.

The chain has TRBV4-3 and TRBJ1-1; 7 positions agree with TRBD1. The germline CDR1 and CDR2 sequences are LGHNA and YSLEER. V trimming: 3 bases; J trimming: 7 bases; junction bases outside the gene matches: 5. The CDR3 has 13 residues. This CDR3 reads CASSQRTGLEAFF. The DNA of the CDR3 is TGCGCCAGCAGCCAGAGGACAGGTCTTGAAGCTTTCTTT.

J is TRBJ2-3 and V is TRBV5-4; 12 nucleotides line up with TRBD2. This CDR3 is built from 18 residues. In germline, CDR1 is SGHNT, CDR2 YYREEE (reference sequence). With V trimmed by 4 bases and J by 0 bases, 9 bases remained unmatched. CDR3 residues: CASSHTSGRYTSTDTQYF. Written as DNA, the CDR3 is TGTGCCAGCAGCCATACTAGCGGGAGGTATACTAGCACAGATACGCAGTATTTT.

The chain's CDR3 is CASSPGLAGYNEQFF. The CDR3 DNA follows: TGTGCCAGTAGTCCCGGACTAGCGGGCTACAATGAGCAGTTCTTC. The J gene is TRBJ2-1, the V gene TRBV19; 11 bases line up with TRBD2. The CDR3 sequence is 15 residues long. The J segment lost 3 bases and the V segment lost 5 bases, leaving 3 bases of the junction unmatched. Germline assignment: CDR1 LNHDA and CDR2 SQIVND (reference sequence).

This chain uses TRBV24-1 with TRBJ2-2; 13 positions match TRBD2. The CDR3 is 19 residues long. V lost 4 bases to trimming and J lost 5 bases; unmatched junction nucleotides: 12. CDR1 and CDR2 from the germline V gene are KGHDR and SFDVKD. The chain's CDR3 is CATSDPTWTSGRGTGELFF. DNA of the CDR3: TGTGCCACCAGTGACCCGACGTGGACTAGCGGGAGAGGTACCGGGGAGCTGTTTTTT.

This chain connects TRBV7-8 to TRBJ1-5; D remains unclear. Germline V gene data show CDR1 as SGHVS and CDR2 as FQNEAQ. V was trimmed by 4 bases and J by 0 bases, leaving 22 bases between them. The CDR3 spans 19 residues. Here the CDR3 reads CASSYTIGGPVYSNQPQHF. The CDR3 DNA reads TGTGCCAGCAGCTATACGATTGGAGGGCCCGTATATAGCAATCAGCCCCAGCATTTT.

This chain uses TRBV6-1 with TRBJ1-4, with 7 nucleotides matching TRBD1. Trimming at V came to 6 bases and at J to 8 bases, leaving 12 bases not matched to a gene. Germline CDR1 MNHNS, CDR2 SASEGT. This CDR3 comprises 15 residues. Written as DNA, the CDR3 is TGTGCCAGCAGCGCGACAGGGAGCCGTAGGGAAAAACTGTTTTTT. It translates to CASSATGSRREKLFF.

This clonotype was counted between two and nine times. The rearrangement joins TRBV20-1 to TRBJ2-2; D is possibly TRBD1 (6 bases). With 3 bases removed from V and 4 bases from J, the gap between germline ends came to 15 bases. From germline, CDR1 is DFQATT and CDR2 SNEGSKA (reference sequence). CDR3 size: 15 residues. CDR3 amino acids: CSASGRGYSTGELFF. The CDR3 DNA follows: TGCAGTGCTAGTGGCAGGGGTTATAGCACCGGGGAGCTGTTTTTT.

This sequence joins TRBV7-9 and TRBJ1-4; no clear D. Germline CDR1 SEHNR, CDR2 FQNEAQ (reference sequence). The CDR3 contains 11 residues. V lost 5 bases to trimming and J lost 8 bases, with 6 bases between them. In nucleotides, the CDR3 is TGTGCCAGCAGCCACAGCGAAAAACTGTTTTTT. Translating it yields CASSHSEKLFF.

V gene TRBV29-1 combines with J gene TRBJ1-1, with 8 bases aligning to TRBD1. The CDR3 length is 13 residues. The V and J ends lost 8 bases and 1 base, in that order; junction bases with no gene match: 6. The germline V gene has CDR1 SQVTM and CDR2 ANQGSEA. For the CDR3, the DNA is TGCAGCACACAGGGGGTACGGAACACTGAAGCTTTCTTT. Its translation is CSTQGVRNTEAFF.

A few counts support this clonotype. The chain uses TRBV6-1 and TRBJ1-5; D gene unclear. Trimming cost V 4 bases and J 5 bases, with 15 bases left between them. The germline CDR1 and CDR2 sequences are MNHNS and SASEGT. This CDR3 is built from 15 residues. CDR3 in DNA: TGTGCCAGCAGTGCCGGGTTGAACGGGTATCAGCCCCAGCATTTT. Translated: CASSAGLNGYQPQHF.

The chain recombines TRBV29-1 with TRBJ1-1; D unresolved. CDR3 length equals 13 residues. V was clipped by 7 bases and J by 1 base, with 13 bases between them. CDR1 is SQVTM, CDR2 ANQGSEA, per germline. CDR3 protein: CSGAFWSNTEAFF. CDR3 sequence (DNA): TGCAGCGGTGCTTTTTGGTCGAACACTGAAGCTTTCTTT.

By proportion, this clonotype is large. The chain joins TRBV6-1 to TRBJ1-3; D uncertain. The V end lost 1 base, the J end lost 0 bases, and 10 bases lay between the germline ends. The CDR3 has 16 amino acids. Germline assignment: CDR1 MNHNS and CDR2 SASEGT. The DNA for the CDR3 is TGTGCCAGCAGTGAAGACGGACGGCTCTCTGGAAACACCATATATTTT. Residues: CASSEDGRLSGNTIYF.

The V call is TRBV27, the J call TRBJ2-5; 7 bases fit TRBD2. This CDR3 contains 19 residues. With 2 bases clipped from V and 5 bases from J, the junction kept 20 bases outside the gene matches. CDR1 MNHEY and CDR2 SMNVEV come from the germline V gene (reference sequence). As DNA, the CDR3 is TGTGCCAGCAGTTTAAGGTCCCCGCATGGGAGGGAGGGCCATGAGACCCAGTACTTC. Its translation: CASSLRSPHGREGHETQYF.

A few counts support this clonotype. This sequence joins TRBV7-6 and TRBJ1-6, with D unresolved. Germline CDR1 is SGHVS and CDR2 is FNYEAQ. V lost 1 base and J 6 bases, leaving 16 bases between the germline ends. CDR3 length: 17 residues. The CDR3 here is CASSLVGGPTSNSPLHF. In nucleotides, the CDR3 is TGTGCCAGCAGCTTAGTGGGAGGGCCTACAAGTAATTCACCCCTCCACTTT.

This clonotype was observed a few times. The rearrangement joins TRBV20-1 to TRBJ2-7; 11 bases line up with TRBD1. The junction had 14 bases not matched to a gene; V was cut back by 8 bases and J by 5 bases. CDR3 size: 15 residues. Germline CDR1 and CDR2: DFQATT and SNEGSKA (reference sequence). The CDR3 region is CSPSNRGGQGDEQYF. The CDR3 coding sequence is TGCAGTCCATCTAATCGGGGGGGACAGGGGGACGAGCAGTACTTC.

This chain uses TRBV27 with TRBJ1-5, with D tentatively TRBD1 (5 bases). The CDR3 has 14 residues. Trimming removed 5 bases at V and 5 bases at J, with 13 bases between. CDR1 is MNHEY, CDR2 SMNVEV, per germline (reference sequence). The CDR3 reads CASSPLDTYQPQHF. The DNA for the CDR3 is TGTGCCAGCAGTCCCTTGGACACGTATCAGCCCCAGCATTTT.